The entry below describes one T cell receptor beta chain. The CDR3 contains 15 residues. Germline lookup yields CDR1 MNHEY and CDR2 SVGEGT. V dropped 2 bases and J dropped 7 bases, with 15 bases sitting between them. The data stem from a study of blood T cell repertoires in COVID-19. Study summary: T cells, B-cell-depleted T cells, or PBMCs supplied cDNA or gDNA.

The protocol was immunoSEQ multiplex PCR, while the TCRdb copy is restricted to in-frame clones and leaves out a portion. This table holds 150,000 to 200,000 clones, roughly 84% found once. Sequencing used peripheral blood. This TCR was sampled from a woman of 80 years or more with acute or convalescent COVID-19. V is TRBV6-2 or TRBV6-3 and J is TRBJ1-5, with D possibly matching TRBD1 (6 bases). CDR3 sequence reads: CASSYGDAGGQPQHF. CDR3 DNA sequence: TGTGCCAGCAGTTACGGGGACGCTGGGGGCCAGCCCCAGCATTTT.